These T cell receptor beta chains were read from a single sample in a study of blood T cell repertoires in COVID-19. TCRdb's copy holds only in-frame clones and misses some; the assay was immunoSEQ multiplex PCR. There are roughly 250,000 clones in the sample; roughly 88% occur only once, and around 2.1% lies in the top ten. Sequencing was carried out using PBMCs or T cells enriched from blood (not recorded which). The receptors here all came from a woman between 45 and 60 years old who had recovered from COVID-19. The CDR3 runs from the conserved cysteine through the conserved F or W. The order of the fields is J gene, CDR3 length, clone size, V gene, D gene, CDR3 DNA, CDR3 protein. The D gene is left open where the match is weak. Some rows have no size entry. The others give once, few or many, or a class for an expanded clone.

TRBJ1-5 17 . TRBV19 . TGTGCCAGTAGTATAGGGAGGGGACGGCGGGTCAATCAGCCCCAGCATTTT CASSIGRGRRVNQPQHF
TRBJ1-2 16 once TRBV19 . TGTGCCAGTAGTTCACGGACAGTTGGGGGACTAGATGGCTACACCTTC CASSSRTVGGLDGYTF
TRBJ1-2 15 once TRBV19 TRBD1 TGTGCCAGTAGTAACCTCCAAACAGGGGACTATGGCTACACCTTC CASSNLQTGDYGYTF
TRBJ1-4 14 . TRBV19 . TGTGCCAGTAGACATCTAGCAACTAATGAAAAACTGTTTTTT CASRHLATNEKLFF
TRBJ1-5 14 . TRBV5-6 . TGTGCCAGCAGCTATACAGGATTCAATCAGCCCCAGCATTTT CASSYTGFNQPQHF
TRBJ1-1 14 . TRBV7-9 . TGTGCCAGCACCGACTTCGAGGTGGACACTGAAGCTTTCTTT CASTDFEVDTEAFF
TRBJ2-7 12 . TRBV7-2 . TGTGCCAGCAGCTTAGGCGATGGTAAGCAGTACTTC CASSLGDGKQYF
TRBJ2-7 13 . TRBV4-2 . TGTGCCAGCAGCCAACAACAGGGTTACGAGCAGTACTTC CASSQQQGYEQYF
TRBJ2-1 14 . TRBV3-1/TRBV3-2 TRBD2 TGTGCCAGCAGCCAAGCGGGAGGGTACAATGAGCAGTTCTTC CASSQAGGYNEQFF
TRBJ2-7 14 . TRBV5-1 TRBD1 TGCGCCAGCAGCTTGCAGGGACAGGGCTACGAGCAGTACTTC CASSLQGQGYEQYF
TRBJ2-1 19 . TRBV3-1/TRBV3-2 TRBD2 TGTGCCAGCAGCCCCTCAGGGCTAGCGGGAGGCCTCAGGGACAATGAGCAGTTCTTC CASSPSGLAGGLRDNEQFF